This TCR beta chain was sequenced during a study of cytomegalovirus exposure and HLA in healthy donors. Primers: 60 Vbeta forward and 13 Jbeta reverse. Only in-frame clones appear in the TCRdb table, and some are missing; sequencing was by immunoSEQ multiplex PCR. The sample has about 120,000 clones; 80% are singletons. This TCR was sampled from a human donor in good health. The source material was PBMCs.

The CDR3 DNA follows: TGCGCCAGCACCAAACAGGGTGTCGCCTACGAGCAGTACTTC. Translation gives CASTKQGVAYEQYF. The chain couples TRBV5-1 to TRBJ2-7; a possible D gene is TRBD1 (6 bases). V dropped 6 bases and J dropped 2 bases, with 15 bases sitting between them. Germline V CDR1 and CDR2: SGHRS, YFSETQ. CDR3 size: 14 residues.